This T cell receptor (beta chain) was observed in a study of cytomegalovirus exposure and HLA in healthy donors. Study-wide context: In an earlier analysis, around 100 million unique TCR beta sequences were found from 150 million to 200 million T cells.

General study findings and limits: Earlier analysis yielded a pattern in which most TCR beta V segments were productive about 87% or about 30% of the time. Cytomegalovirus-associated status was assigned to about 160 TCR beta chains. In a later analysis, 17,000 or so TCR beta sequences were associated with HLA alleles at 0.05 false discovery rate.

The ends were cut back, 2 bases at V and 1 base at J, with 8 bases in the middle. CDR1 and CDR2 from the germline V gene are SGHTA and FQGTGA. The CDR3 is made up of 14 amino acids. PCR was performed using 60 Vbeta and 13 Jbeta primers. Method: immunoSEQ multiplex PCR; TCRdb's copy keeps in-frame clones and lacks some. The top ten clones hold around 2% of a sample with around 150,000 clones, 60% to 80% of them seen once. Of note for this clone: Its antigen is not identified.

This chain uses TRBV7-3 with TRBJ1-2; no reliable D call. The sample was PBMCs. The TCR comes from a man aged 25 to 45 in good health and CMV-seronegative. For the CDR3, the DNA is TGTGCCAGCAGCTTAGGGCAGCATAACTATGGCTACACCTTC. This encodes CASSLGQHNYGYTF.